These 16 T cell receptor beta chains were sequenced from one sample in a study of identical twins. TCRdb passed the 5' RACE reads through MiXCR, listing each CDR3 protein once. The sample includes around 100,000 distinct CDR3 sequences, under 7% of them seen just once. Sequenced input: memory T cells sorted from blood. The receptors come from a woman aged 50 to 60 in good health.

This clonotype was counted many times. The genes are TRBV3-1 and TRBJ2-2, with 7 nucleotides matching TRBD2. This CDR3 is 14 amino acids long. Trimming removed 2 bases from V and 8 bases from J; junction bases left unmatched: 5. Germline CDR1 reads LGHDT; CDR2 reads YNNKEL (reference sequence). The CDR3 region has the DNA TGTGCCAGCAGCCAAACTAGCGACTGGGGGGAGCTGTTTTTT. Its translation: CASSQTSDWGELFF.

This clonotype has a count of ten or more. The chain combines TRBV7-9 with TRBJ1-1, with D possibly matching TRBD1 (6 bases). V was trimmed by 2 bases and J by 5 bases, leaving 12 bases between them. This CDR3 is 14 amino acids long. Germline CDR1 is SEHNR and CDR2 is FQNEAQ (reference sequence). CDR3 sequence: CASSLQGRGTEAFF. In DNA, the CDR3 is TGTGCCAGCAGCTTACAGGGGAGAGGGACTGAAGCTTTCTTT.

This clonotype was detected many times. The V gene is TRBV7-8, the J gene TRBJ2-1; a weak D match, TRBD2 (5 bases). CDR1 SGHVS and CDR2 FQNEAQ come from the germline V gene. Trimming stripped 0 bases from V and 5 bases from J, with 8 bases between. This CDR3 spans 14 amino acids. In DNA, the CDR3 is TGTGCCAGCAGCTTAGCGGGAGTCAACAATGAGCAGTTCTTC. The encoded protein is CASSLAGVNNEQFF.

This clonotype occurred a few times. CDR3 sequence: CASSLGRGSTDTQYF. CDR3 DNA: TGTGCCAGCAGCTTAGGTAGGGGCAGCACAGATACGCAGTATTTT. The rearrangement links TRBV11-2 to TRBJ2-3, with a weak D call TRBD1 (5 bases). The ends were cut back, 1 base at V and 0 bases at J, with 8 bases in the middle. Per germline, CDR1 SGHAT and CDR2 FQNNGV. CDR3 length equals 15 residues.

This clonotype was recorded many times. J is TRBJ1-1 and V is TRBV11-3; no firm D call. The CDR3 covers 13 residues. Germline values: CDR1 SGHNT, CDR2 YENEEA. Trimming took off 7 bases at V and 2 bases at J, with 11 bases between the two ends. The chain's CDR3 is CASTPRGNTEAFF. CDR3 DNA sequence: TGTGCCAGCACCCCCCGGGGAAACACTGAAGCTTTCTTT.

Points on this clonotype: A much larger clonotype is one base distant, so this may be a read error. This chain uses TRBV7-8 with TRBJ1-4; no definite D call. The CDR3 is 12 residues long. CDR1 and CDR2 (germline): SGHVS, FQNEAQ. The CDR3 nucleotides read TGTGCCAGCAGCCCCACGGACGAGAAACTGGTTTTT. It encodes CASSPTDEKLVF.

This clonotype showed up many times. The J gene is TRBJ2-7, the V gene TRBV7-6; D not certain. Germline values: CDR1 SGHVS, CDR2 FNYEAQ. Trimming stripped 8 bases from V and 4 bases from J, with 9 bases between. This CDR3 comprises 11 residues. The CDR3 loop reads CASPQDYEQYV. CDR3 in DNA: TGTGCCAGCCCCCAGGATTACGAGCAGTACGTC.

V and J are TRBV25-1 and TRBJ1-2; D unresolved. V lost 1 base and J 2 bases, leaving 2 bases between the germline ends. From germline, CDR1 is MGHDK and CDR2 SYGVNS. This CDR3 comprises 12 residues. The CDR3: CASSESNYGYTF. In nucleotides, the CDR3 is TGTGCCAGCAGTGAATCAAACTATGGCTACACCTTC.

Many counts were recorded for this clonotype. The genes are TRBV11-1 and TRBJ1-1; no firm D call. V lost 2 bases and J lost 2, with 9 bases in between. The CDR3 is 14 amino acids. The germline V gene encodes CDR1 SGHAT and CDR2 FQDESV (reference sequence). This chain's CDR3 is CASSLNDGNTEAFF. CDR3 bases: TGTGCCAGCAGCTTAAATGACGGCAACACTGAAGCTTTCTTT.

This chain links TRBV6-6 with TRBJ2-3; 8 bases line up with TRBD2. Germline CDR1 MNHNY, CDR2 SVGAGI (reference sequence). The ends lost 9 bases at V and 5 bases at J; junction bases unmatched: 10. The CDR3 is 14 residues long. The CDR3 region has the DNA TGTGCCAGGACTCAAGCGGGAGCTGGAGATACGCAGTATTTT. Translated, it gives CARTQAGAGDTQYF.

This clonotype was seen ten or more times. The chain combines TRBV6-5 with TRBJ1-1; possibly TRBD1 for D (5 bases). Germline assignment: CDR1 MNHEY and CDR2 SVGAGI. The CDR3 contains 15 residues. Trimming cost V 7 bases and J 4 bases, with 19 bases left between them. DNA of the CDR3: TGTGCCAGCACCTTCCTTTCCAGGGAGATCACTGAAGCTTTCTTT. Amino acids: CASTFLSREITEAFF.

Ten or more counts support this clonotype. The DNA of the CDR3 is TGTGCCAGCAGCCAAGTTTCTAGCGGGGGATACACCGGGGAGCTGTTTTTT. Translating it yields CASSQVSSGGYTGELFF. V usage is TRBV4-2 and J usage is TRBJ2-2, with 10 nucleotides matching TRBD2. V shed 1 base and J 3 bases; nucleotides not matched to a gene: 5. This CDR3 has 17 amino acids. Germline values: CDR1 LGHNA, CDR2 YNFKEQ.

This chain links TRBV9 with TRBJ2-7; no reliable D call. CDR3 length equals 13 residues. CDR1 and CDR2 from the germline V gene are SGDLS and YYNGEE. Trimming took off 4 bases at V and 0 bases at J, with 8 bases between the two ends. The CDR3 region has the DNA TGTGCCAGCAGCCGCGACGTCTCCTACGAGCAGTACTTC. Translating it yields CASSRDVSYEQYF.

As regards this clonotype: A clone one base away is much larger, so this may be a read error. The conserved final phenylalanine or tryptophan is absent from the CDR3, which likely points to a read error. The chain is built from TRBV25-1 and TRBJ2-1; D is uncertain. Trimming took off 5 bases at V and 3 bases at J, with 8 bases between the two ends. Germline V CDR1 and CDR2: MGHDK, SYGVNS. The CDR3 length is 13 residues. CDR3 in amino acids: CASSREFYNEQFS. Here the CDR3 DNA reads TGTGCCAGCAGTAGAGAATTCTACAATGAGCAGTTCTCC.

This clonotype was observed at least ten times. The chain carries TRBV4-1 and TRBJ2-4; D is perhaps TRBD2 (5 bases). V was cut by 0 bases and J by 0 bases, with 21 bases left in between. CDR1 and CDR2 (germline): MGHRA, YSYEKL. The CDR3 contains 20 residues. In nucleotides, the CDR3 is TGCGCCAGCAGCCAAGATCTCGTGGACTTGGTGGTTAGAGCCAAAAACATTCAGTACTTC. Encoded protein: CASSQDLVDLVVRAKNIQYF.

The chain combines TRBV20-1 with TRBJ2-7, with 7 positions matching TRBD2. The germline gives CDR1 DFQATT, CDR2 SNEGSKA (reference sequence). V shed 3 bases and J 6 bases; nucleotides not matched to a gene: 8. This CDR3 is built from 13 residues. The CDR3 loop is CSASRGASGEQYV. The CDR3 nucleotides are TGCAGTGCTAGCCGTGGGGCTAGCGGCGAGCAGTACGTC.